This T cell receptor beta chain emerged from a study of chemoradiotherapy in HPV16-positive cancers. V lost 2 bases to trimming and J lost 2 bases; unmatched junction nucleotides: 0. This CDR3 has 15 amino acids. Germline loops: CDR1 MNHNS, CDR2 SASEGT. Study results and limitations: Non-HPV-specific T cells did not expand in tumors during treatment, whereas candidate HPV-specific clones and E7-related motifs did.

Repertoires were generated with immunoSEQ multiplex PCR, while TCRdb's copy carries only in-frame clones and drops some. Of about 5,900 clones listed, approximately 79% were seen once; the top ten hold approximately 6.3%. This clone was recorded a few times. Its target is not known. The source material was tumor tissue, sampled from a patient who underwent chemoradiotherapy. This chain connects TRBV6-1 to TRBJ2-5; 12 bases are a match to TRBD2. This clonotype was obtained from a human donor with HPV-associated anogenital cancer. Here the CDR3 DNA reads TGTGCCAGCAGTGAACTAGCGGGGGGGCAAGAGACCCAGTACTTC. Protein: CASSELAGGQETQYF.